The rows below give T cell receptor beta chains drawn from one sample of a study of blood T cell repertoires in COVID-19. TCRdb's table, derived via immunoSEQ multiplex PCR, lists solely in-frame clones and lacks some. The table lists 100,000 or so clones, roughly 96% of them singletons. Sequenced material: peripheral blood. These receptors were taken from a human donor with active COVID-19. The donor label of this sample is uncertain. The CDR3 runs from the conserved cysteine through the conserved F or W. Each record gives: V gene, clone size, J gene, D gene, CDR3 DNA, CDR3 protein. D genes are given only for firm matches. Clone size is not always given. Where it is, it says once, few, many or a class for expanded clones.

V: TRBV6-5
size: .
J: TRBJ2-1
D: TRBD2
DNA: TGTGCCAGCAGTTATAGCGGGGGGACCTACAATGAGCAGTTCTTC
CDR3: CASSYSGGTYNEQFF

V: TRBV6-5
size: .
J: TRBJ2-7
D: .
DNA: TGTGCCAGCAGTTATCGTCCTCTCTACGAGCAGTACTTC
CDR3: CASSYRPLYEQYF

V: TRBV2
size: .
J: TRBJ2-2
D: TRBD2
DNA: TGTGCCAGCAGATTACTAGCGGGAGTTGGCACCGGGGAGCTGTTTTTT
CDR3: CASRLLAGVGTGELFF

V: TRBV12-3/TRBV12-4
size: .
J: TRBJ2-3
D: TRBD1
DNA: TGTGCCAGCGGACAGGTCGGCACAGATACGCAGTATTTT
CDR3: CASGQVGTDTQYF

V: TRBV5-1
size: .
J: TRBJ1-2
D: .
DNA: TGCGCCAGCAGCCCCCCAATGACAGGCGGCTACACCTTC
CDR3: CASSPPMTGGYTF

V: TRBV10-3
size: .
J: TRBJ1-5
D: .
DNA: TGTGCCATCAGTGATAATAGCAATCAGCCCCAGCATTTT
CDR3: CAISDNSNQPQHF

V: TRBV2
size: .
J: TRBJ1-6
D: .
DNA: TGTGCCAGCAGTGACCGGGATTATAATTCACCCCTCCACTTT
CDR3: CASSDRDYNSPLHF

V: TRBV5-4
size: .
J: TRBJ1-2
D: TRBD1
DNA: TGTGCCAGCAGCTTTGACAGGGAATATGGCTACACCTTC
CDR3: CASSFDREYGYTF

V: TRBV27
size: .
J: TRBJ2-3
D: TRBD2
DNA: TGTGCCAGCAGTTTTGGGGGGGGAGGAACAGATACGCAGTATTTT
CDR3: CASSFGGGGTDTQYF

V: TRBV7-9
size: .
J: TRBJ2-1
D: .
DNA: TGTGCCAGCAGCTTAGACCGGGAGTGGGATGAGCAGTTCTTC
CDR3: CASSLDREWDEQFF

V: TRBV9
size: .
J: TRBJ2-5
D: TRBD1
DNA: TGTGCCAGCAGCCCTCCGTGGCGAGGGGGCACTACTAAAGAGACCCAGTACTTC
CDR3: CASSPPWRGGTTKETQYF

V: TRBV11-2
size: .
J: TRBJ1-2
D: .
DNA: TGTGCCAGCAGCTTAATTAGTGGACGGAGGCCTGGCTACACCTTC
CDR3: CASSLISGRRPGYTF

V: TRBV28
size: .
J: TRBJ1-1
D: .
DNA: TGTGCCAGCAGTTTAGGGGCCCACGGCACTGAAGCTTTCTTT
CDR3: CASSLGAHGTEAFF

V: TRBV6-5
size: .
J: TRBJ2-5
D: TRBD1
DNA: TGTGCCAGCAGGCAAACGGACAGGGGCAGAGAGACCCAGTACTTC
CDR3: CASRQTDRGRETQYF

V: TRBV19
size: few
J: TRBJ2-7
D: TRBD2
DNA: TGTGCCAGTAGTATGCTAGCGGGAGCATACTACGAGCAGTACTTC
CDR3: CASSMLAGAYYEQYF

V: TRBV7-2
size: .
J: TRBJ2-5
D: TRBD2
DNA: TGTGCCAGCAGCCCCGGGGGGGGGCAAGAGACCCAGTACTTC
CDR3: CASSPGGGQETQYF

V: TRBV7-7
size: .
J: TRBJ2-1
D: TRBD1
DNA: TGTGCTAGCAGCCCCCGGACAGGGAGCTCCTACAATGAGCAGTTCTTC
CDR3: CASSPRTGSSYNEQFF

V: TRBV9
size: few
J: TRBJ2-1
D: .
DNA: TGTGCCAGCAGCGTGGCTAGAAACTACAATGAGCAGTTCTTC
CDR3: CASSVARNYNEQFF

V: TRBV3-1/TRBV3-2
size: .
J: TRBJ2-1
D: .
DNA: TGTGCCAGCAGCCGGCGGGGGAGGACAGGGTGGTCCAATGAGCAGTTCTTC
CDR3: CASSRRGRTGWSNEQFF

V: TRBV9
size: .
J: TRBJ2-7
D: TRBD1
DNA: TGTGCCAGCAGCTTAAGCCCTGCAGGGGGCTCCTTCTACGAGCAGTACTTC
CDR3: CASSLSPAGGSFYEQYF

V: TRBV9
size: .
J: TRBJ1-1
D: .
DNA: TGTGCCAGCAGCGTAGGTAGGGGTACTGAAGCTTTCTTT
CDR3: CASSVGRGTEAFF

V: TRBV5-6
size: .
J: TRBJ2-7
D: .
DNA: TGTGCCAGCCGAGAGAGGGCCAGCGCCTACGAGCAGTACTTC
CDR3: CASRERASAYEQYF